These T cell receptor beta chains were read from a single sample in a study of blood T cell repertoires in COVID-19. The assay was immunoSEQ multiplex PCR, and TCRdb's table has in-frame clones only and misses some. This sample yields 230,000 or so clones, of which around 85% are seen a single time; 5.1% belongs to the top ten. Sequencing used peripheral blood. The receptor set was obtained from a human donor in a cohort sampled during active COVID-19. CDR3s include the opening cysteine and the closing phenylalanine or tryptophan. Fields, in order: clone size, V gene, D gene, J gene, CDR3 DNA, CDR3 protein. D genes are given only for firm matches. Clone size is given for some rows only: seen once, a few or many times, or a class if the clone is expanded.

abundance: -; v_gene: TRBV28; d_gene: -; j_gene: TRBJ1-6; CDR3nt: TGTGCCAGCAGTTTAGGTCAGGGGAGATCCTATAATTCACCCCTCCACTTT; CDR3aa: CASSLGQGRSYNSPLHF
abundance: -; v_gene: TRBV5-4; d_gene: TRBD2; j_gene: TRBJ2-2; CDR3nt: TGTGCCAGCAGCTTGCGGGGTTCGGGAGGGGGCACCGGGGAGCTGTTTTTT; CDR3aa: CASSLRGSGGGTGELFF
abundance: -; v_gene: TRBV3-1/TRBV3-2; d_gene: TRBD2; j_gene: TRBJ2-1; CDR3nt: TGTGCCAGCAGCCAAGAAGGGACTAGCGGGAGCTCAGTCCCGTTCTTC; CDR3aa: CASSQEGTSGSSVPFF
abundance: -; v_gene: TRBV29-1; d_gene: -; j_gene: TRBJ2-7; CDR3nt: TGCAGCGTTGAAGAGGGTAGGAGGACAGCCTACGAGCAGTACTTC; CDR3aa: CSVEEGRRTAYEQYF
abundance: -; v_gene: TRBV7-2; d_gene: -; j_gene: TRBJ1-1; CDR3nt: TGTGCCAGCAGCCAGAGCCGGGGAGGTAGGGACACTGAAGCTTTCTTT; CDR3aa: CASSQSRGGRDTEAFF
abundance: many; v_gene: TRBV6-6; d_gene: TRBD2; j_gene: TRBJ2-7; CDR3nt: TGTGCCAGCATGGTTGAACTAGCGGGATTCGAGCAGTACTTC; CDR3aa: CASMVELAGFEQYF
abundance: -; v_gene: TRBV7-2; d_gene: -; j_gene: TRBJ1-1; CDR3nt: TGTGCCAGCAGCTTAGGCTATCAGGGGAACACTGAAGCTTTCTTT; CDR3aa: CASSLGYQGNTEAFF
abundance: once; v_gene: TRBV28; d_gene: TRBD1; j_gene: TRBJ2-3; CDR3nt: TGTGCCTCGGGGACAGGCACAGATACGCAGTATTTT; CDR3aa: CASGTGTDTQYF
abundance: -; v_gene: TRBV6-5; d_gene: TRBD1; j_gene: TRBJ2-7; CDR3nt: TGTGCCAGCAGGCGTGGTACAGGGGCCTACGAGCAGTACTTC; CDR3aa: CASRRGTGAYEQYF
abundance: few; v_gene: TRBV5-6; d_gene: -; j_gene: TRBJ1-5; CDR3nt: TGTGCCAGCAGCTTGCAGGGCAGGGTGAAGGGTCAGCCCCAGCATTTT; CDR3aa: CASSLQGRVKGQPQHF
abundance: once; v_gene: TRBV27; d_gene: -; j_gene: TRBJ1-5; CDR3nt: TGTGCCAGCAGTTTTAGATCCAATCAGCCCCAGCATTTT; CDR3aa: CASSFRSNQPQHF
abundance: -; v_gene: TRBV7-9; d_gene: TRBD1; j_gene: TRBJ2-7; CDR3nt: TGTGCCAGCAGCGATGAGACAGGGGCCTACGAGCAGTACTTC; CDR3aa: CASSDETGAYEQYF
abundance: -; v_gene: TRBV6-6; d_gene: TRBD1; j_gene: TRBJ2-7; CDR3nt: TGTGCCAGCAGTTACTCCAGGGGCAGGGGGCCCTACGAGCAGTACTTC; CDR3aa: CASSYSRGRGPYEQYF
abundance: -; v_gene: TRBV6-5; d_gene: TRBD2; j_gene: TRBJ2-3; CDR3nt: TGTGCCAGCAGTTCCGCGGGAGGGGGCCCAGATACGCAGTATTTT; CDR3aa: CASSSAGGGPDTQYF
abundance: -; v_gene: TRBV11-2; d_gene: -; j_gene: TRBJ2-7; CDR3nt: TGTGCCAGCAGCAAAGACAGGAGCTCCTACGAGCAGTACTTC; CDR3aa: CASSKDRSSYEQYF
abundance: once; v_gene: TRBV15; d_gene: -; j_gene: TRBJ1-1; CDR3nt: TGTGCCACCAGCAGAGTGGGGGGGTCGGGGTTGAACACTGAAGCTTTCTTT; CDR3aa: CATSRVGGSGLNTEAFF
abundance: -; v_gene: TRBV7-2; d_gene: -; j_gene: TRBJ2-7; CDR3nt: TGTGCCAGCAGCCGGACGGGGTCCTACGAGCAGTACTTC; CDR3aa: CASSRTGSYEQYF
abundance: -; v_gene: TRBV28; d_gene: -; j_gene: TRBJ1-2; CDR3nt: TGTGCCACCCCTTCAGGCGGGCCCGGCGGCTACACCTTC; CDR3aa: CATPSGGPGGYTF
abundance: -; v_gene: TRBV19; d_gene: -; j_gene: TRBJ1-1; CDR3nt: TGTGCCAGTAGTATAGACTGGGGCGGGAACACTGAAGCTTTCTTT; CDR3aa: CASSIDWGGNTEAFF
abundance: -; v_gene: TRBV6-5; d_gene: TRBD2; j_gene: TRBJ2-7; CDR3nt: TGTGCCAGCAGTTACTCGACTAGCGGGACCTACGAGCAGTACTTC; CDR3aa: CASSYSTSGTYEQYF
abundance: -; v_gene: TRBV29-1; d_gene: TRBD1; j_gene: TRBJ1-4; CDR3nt: TGCAGCACCAGGGGGCCTGGTAATGAAAAACTGTTTTTT; CDR3aa: CSTRGPGNEKLFF